The source of this T cell receptor (beta chain) is a study of shared clonotypes between healthy human individuals. Caucasian adults living in Nashville, Tennessee, provided all samples. Extraction of genomic DNA in unsorted samples used about 81 million PBMCs. The CDR3 length is 15 residues. V lost 1 base, J lost 4 bases, and 10 bases lay in between. Germline V gene sequence: CDR1 LNHDA, CDR2 SQIVND (reference sequence). Unsorted PBMC contributed approximately 300 ng DNA, approximately 30,000 T cell genomes, to each replicate PCR. In the source study's methods: For the immunoSEQ data, sequences were junction-only without quality scores, so filtering differed. The method was immunoSEQ multiplex PCR; TCRdb's version includes in-frame clones alone and lacks a portion of them. The V and J calls and clone size are taken from that table; D and trimming were inferred from the DNA. The data hold some 490,000 clones, with approximately 80% observed a single time.

This TCR came from a woman between 40 and 50 years old in good health. Some clones in this sample may be carry-over from other donors' samples. The chain joins TRBV19 to TRBJ2-2; perhaps TRBD2 as D (5 bases). The sample taken for sequencing was PBMCs. CDR3 DNA sequence: TGTGCCAGTAGTATAGCTGAGGGAAGCACCGGGGAGCTGTTTTTT. Encoded protein: CASSIAEGSTGELFF.